The 20 T cell receptor beta chains given below trace back to one sample, sequenced in a study of CD8 T cells in ankylosing spondylitis. TCRdb analysed the 5' RACE reads with MiXCR anew, one entry per CDR3 protein. The sample lists under 250,000 distinct CDR3 sequences; approximately 8% were seen once. Sequenced material: blood, either unsorted or a sorted T cell fraction (not recorded which). Every receptor here comes from a female donor with ankylosing spondylitis or in good health (not recorded which).

This clonotype has at least ten counts. V is TRBV6-2 or TRBV6-3 and J is TRBJ2-4; weak D call: TRBD1 (5 bases). The V gene's germline CDR1 is MNHEY and CDR2 SVGEGT. The ends were cut back, 4 bases at V and 0 bases at J, with 16 bases in the middle. This CDR3 has 17 amino acids. CDR3 protein: CASSFDSLKLAKNIQYF. In nucleotides, the CDR3 is TGTGCCAGCAGTTTCGACAGCCTGAAACTAGCCAAAAACATTCAGTACTTC.

This clonotype was picked up many times. CDR3 sequence reads: CSAGRDNSYNEQFF. CDR3 nucleotides: TGCAGCGCGGGCCGGGACAACTCCTACAATGAGCAGTTCTTC. The rearrangement joins TRBV29-1 to TRBJ2-1, with a tentative D call TRBD1 (6 bases). Germline CDR1 SQVTM, CDR2 ANQGSEA. V shed 7 bases and J shed 0 bases, with 13 bases lying between them. The CDR3 totals 14 residues.

This clonotype was picked up many times. The V call is TRBV5-1, the J call TRBJ1-2; tentatively, D is TRBD1 (5 bases). The CDR3 contains 14 residues. Looked up from germline, CDR1 is SGHRS and CDR2 is YFSETQ. The germline V and J ends were trimmed by 0 bases and 4 bases, with 10 bases remaining between them. The CDR3 DNA reads as TGCGCCAGCAGCTTGGAGGGACTGAGCTATGGCTACACCTTC. Protein: CASSLEGLSYGYTF.

This clonotype was detected ten times or more. The rearrangement uses TRBV20-1 and TRBJ1-2, with TRBD1 matching over 7 bases. Germline V CDR1 and CDR2: DFQATT, SNEGSKA (reference sequence). Unmatched junction bases numbered 5, after V lost 2 bases and J lost 2 bases. The CDR3 contains 14 residues. The CDR3 region has the DNA TGCAGTGCTAGAATCAGGGGGGTCAACTATGGCTACACCTTC. It specifies CSARIRGVNYGYTF.

The V call is TRBV3-1, the J call TRBJ2-2; 8 bases map to TRBD2. Germline V gives CDR1 LGHDT, CDR2 YNNKEL (reference sequence). Unmatched junction bases numbered 16, after V lost 5 bases and J lost 5 bases. The length of the CDR3 is 18 residues. The CDR3 sequence is CASSSVGGSGRTTGELFF. The CDR3 nucleotides read TGTGCCAGCAGCAGCGTAGGAGGGAGCGGGAGAACGACCGGGGAGCTGTTTTTT.

V gene TRBV19 combines with J gene TRBJ2-7; D perhaps matches TRBD2 (5 bases). The CDR3 extends over 13 amino acids. With 6 bases removed from V and 1 base from J, the gap between germline ends came to 10 bases. Per germline, CDR1 LNHDA and CDR2 SQIVND (reference sequence). The CDR3 DNA is TGTGCCAGTAGGGCGGGTATGTCCTACGAGCAGTACTTC. The encoded protein is CASRAGMSYEQYF.

This clonotype was seen repeatedly, ten times or more. V gene TRBV15 combines with J gene TRBJ2-5; TRBD2 agrees at 8 bases. The CDR3 loop spans 15 amino acids. The germline gives CDR1 LNHNV, CDR2 YYDKDF (reference sequence). J was trimmed by 2 bases and V by 1 base; bases with no gene match: 3. CDR3 coding DNA: TGTGCCACCAGCAGAGGACTAGCGAGTCAAGAGACCCAGTACTTC. This translates into CATSRGLASQETQYF.

This clonotype was picked up many times. V usage is TRBV28 and J usage is TRBJ2-7; 12 bases line up with TRBD2. This CDR3 contains 16 residues. Germline V gene lookup returns CDR1 MDHEN and CDR2 SYDVKM. With 8 bases clipped from V and 3 bases from J, the junction kept 11 bases outside the gene matches. The CDR3 sequence: CASVSLAGGPGYEQYF. In DNA form, the CDR3 reads TGTGCCAGCGTTTCCCTAGCGGGAGGGCCAGGCTACGAGCAGTACTTC.

This clonotype has at least ten counts. The chain couples TRBV30 to TRBJ1-1; a possible D gene is TRBD1 (5 bases). Germline V gene sequence: CDR1 GTSNPN, CDR2 SVGIG (reference sequence). Trimming shortened V by 1 base and J by 4 bases, and 10 bases separated the two germline ends. The CDR3 has 13 amino acids. The CDR3 DNA is TGTGCCTGGAGTGCCCACAGGTCCACTGAAGCTTTCTTT. It is translated as CAWSAHRSTEAFF. Supplemented by reference TRBV30 and TRBJ1-1, the full variable domain reads SQTIHQWPATLVQPVGSPLSLECTVEGTSNPNLYWYRQAAGRGLQLLFYSVGIGQISSEVPQNLSASRPQDRQFILSSKKLLLSDSGFYLCAWSAHRSTEAFFGQGTRLTVV.

A note on this clonotype: This clone may be a read error of a much larger clone one base away. The missing conserved phenylalanine or tryptophan at the end of this CDR3 makes a read error likely. The chain is built from TRBV3-1 and TRBJ2-1, with a weak D call TRBD1 (5 bases). Germline V CDR1 and CDR2: LGHDT, YNNKEL (reference sequence). V shed 2 bases and J shed 8 bases, with 13 bases lying between them. The CDR3 covers 14 residues. The CDR3 loop reads CASSQTKGVDEQFI. Here the CDR3 DNA reads TGTGCCAGCAGCCAAACGAAAGGGGTTGATGAGCAGTTCATC.

Concerning this clonotype itself: A much bigger clone sits one base away, suggesting this may be a read error. This chain uses TRBV29-1 with TRBJ2-5; perhaps TRBD2 as D (7 bases). V was pared by 6 bases and J by 4 bases, with 15 bases between. Germline V lookup: CDR1 SQVTM, CDR2 ANQGSEA. This CDR3 spans 13 amino acids. The CDR3 region is CSVAAGAGETQYF. The DNA of the CDR3 is TGCAGCGTCGCCGCGGGGGCAGGAGAGACCCAGTACTTC.

This clonotype has only a few counts. The chain combines TRBV5-1 with TRBJ2-7; D is unclear. The V end lost 0 bases, the J end lost 1 base, and 11 bases lay between the germline ends. The CDR3 is 15 amino acids. Germline loops: CDR1 SGHRS, CDR2 YFSETQ. CDR3 sequence reads: CASSLGVGGSYEQYF. Written as DNA, the CDR3 is TGCGCCAGCAGCTTGGGAGTGGGTGGATCCTACGAGCAGTACTTC. Variable domain in full (rest from reference TRBV5-1 and TRBJ2-7): KAGVTQTPRYLIKTRGQQVTLSCSPISGHRSVSWYQQTPGQGLQFLFEYFSETQRNKGNFPGRFSGRQFSNSRSEMNVSTLELGDSALYLCASSLGVGGSYEQYFGPGTRLTVT.

This clonotype was found many times. The CDR3 here is CAIAVGDPNEQFF. CDR3 bases: TGTGCCATCGCCGTAGGGGATCCAAATGAGCAGTTCTTC. The rearrangement joins TRBV10-3 to TRBJ2-1; D possibly corresponds to TRBD1 (5 bases). Trimming took 8 bases from V and 7 from J, leaving 15 bases between them. Germline V CDR1 and CDR2: ENHRY, SYGVKD. The CDR3 totals 13 residues.

This clonotype has at least ten counts. This sequence joins TRBV5-6 and TRBJ2-5; D unresolved. V lost 4 bases to trimming and J lost 5 bases, with 15 bases between them. This CDR3 has 14 residues. Germline V gene data show CDR1 as SGHDT and CDR2 as YYEEEE. The CDR3 DNA is TGTGCCAGCAGCGTCCCCCCCTGGCGGGAGACCCAGTACTTC. This gives the protein CASSVPPWRETQYF.

The chain employs TRBV6-4 and TRBJ2-2; perhaps TRBD1 as D (6 bases). Germline lookup yields CDR1 MRHNA and CDR2 SNTAGT. Trimming cost V 4 bases and J 1 base, with 7 bases left between them. CDR3 length: 14 amino acids. DNA of the CDR3: TGTGCCAGCAGTGTGGACAGGAACACCGGGGAGCTGTTTTTT. Its translation: CASSVDRNTGELFF.

Ten or more counts support this clonotype. V usage is TRBV29-1 and J usage is TRBJ1-3; D is uncertain. The CDR3 runs 13 residues. CDR1 is SQVTM, CDR2 ANQGSEA, per germline. V was trimmed by 6 bases and J by 1 base, leaving 10 bases between them. The DNA of the CDR3 is TGCAGCGTCTCTAGTGGTTCTGGAAACACCATATATTTT. Protein sequence: CSVSSGSGNTIYF.

This clonotype has a count of ten or more. The chain couples TRBV3-1 to TRBJ2-2, with D possibly being TRBD1 or TRBD2 (5 bases each). CDR3 size: 13 residues. Per germline, CDR1 LGHDT and CDR2 YNNKEL (reference sequence). V lost 1 base to trimming and J lost 5 bases, with 5 bases between them. CDR3 sequence: CASSQGGTGELFF. The CDR3 DNA sequence: TGTGCCAGCAGCCAAGGGGGGACCGGGGAGCTGTTTTTT.

Ten or more counts support this clonotype. This rearrangement joins TRBV24-1 to TRBJ2-3, with D perhaps matching TRBD1 or TRBD2 (6 bases each). The germline gives CDR1 KGHDR, CDR2 SFDVKD. CDR3 length equals 14 residues. V gave up 10 bases and J gave up 6 bases, with 19 bases separating them. CDR3 nucleotides: TGTGCCACTAGGGACACCCGAGGGAGGGATACGCAGTATTTT. Translating gives CATRDTRGRDTQYF.

This clonotype has a count of ten or more. The chain joins TRBV20-1 to TRBJ2-7; a possible D gene is TRBD2 (5 bases). V lost 5 bases and J lost 1, with 15 bases in between. Germline V gene sequence: CDR1 DFQATT, CDR2 SNEGSKA (reference sequence). The CDR3 has 14 residues. In nucleotides, the CDR3 is TGCAGTGCTGGAGGCGGTCGAGGTTCCTACGAGCAGTACTTC. Its protein product is CSAGGGRGSYEQYF.

This clonotype has a count of ten or more. This chain links TRBV15 with TRBJ2-3, with D hard to call. V lost 0 bases and J 2 bases, leaving 6 bases between the germline ends. The CDR3 totals 14 residues. The germline gives CDR1 LNHNV, CDR2 YYDKDF (reference sequence). CDR3 nucleotide sequence: TGTGCCACCAGCAGAGACGAACCCACAGATACGCAGTATTTT. It is translated as CATSRDEPTDTQYF.